The T cell receptor beta chain described here comes from a study of Ad26.COV2.S vaccination and SARS-CoV-2 variants. The CDR3 has 16 residues. CDR1 is SGHVS, CDR2 FNYEAQ, per germline. The trim removed 1 base at V and 1 base at J, leaving 6 bases unmatched. Treatment specified: approximately 18 received Ad26.COV2.S at low or high dose, single or two shots; 5 received placebo; per-sample allocation not given. Sampling happened 63 days after the first vaccine or placebo injection. The assay was immunoSEQ multiplex PCR, and TCRdb's table has in-frame clones only and misses some. This sample yields under 550,000 clones, of which approximately 92% are seen a single time; more than 9% belongs to the top ten.

The sequenced sample was peripheral blood, obtained in a trial of Ad26.COV2.S vaccine versus placebo. This clonotype originated in a person between 18 and 60 years old who received the Ad26.COV2.S COVID-19 vaccine or a placebo. The rearrangement links TRBV7-6 to TRBJ2-5; TRBD1 agrees at 7 bases. CDR3 loop: CASSLGLTGSQETQYF. The CDR3 nucleotides are TGTGCCAGCAGCTTAGGGTTGACAGGGAGCCAAGAGACCCAGTACTTC.